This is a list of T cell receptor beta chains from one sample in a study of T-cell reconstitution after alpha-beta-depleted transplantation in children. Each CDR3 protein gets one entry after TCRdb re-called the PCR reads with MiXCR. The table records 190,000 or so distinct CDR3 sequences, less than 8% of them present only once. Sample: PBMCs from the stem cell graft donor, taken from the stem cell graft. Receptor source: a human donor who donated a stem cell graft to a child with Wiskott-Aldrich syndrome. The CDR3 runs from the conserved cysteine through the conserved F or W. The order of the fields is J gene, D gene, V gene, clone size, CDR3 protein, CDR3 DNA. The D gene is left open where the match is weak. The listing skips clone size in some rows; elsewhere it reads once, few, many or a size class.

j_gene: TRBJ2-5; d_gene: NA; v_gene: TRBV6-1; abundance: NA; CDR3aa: CASSDGDKETQYF; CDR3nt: TGTGCCAGCAGTGACGGGGATAAAGAGACCCAGTACTTC
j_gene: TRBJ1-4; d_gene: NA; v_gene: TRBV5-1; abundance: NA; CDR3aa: CASSLGSATNEKLFF; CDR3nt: TGCGCCAGCAGCTTGGGATCTGCAACTAATGAAAAACTGTTTTTT
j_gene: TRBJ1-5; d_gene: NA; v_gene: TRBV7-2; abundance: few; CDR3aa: CASSLVGEQPQHF; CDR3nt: TGTGCCAGCAGCTTAGTAGGGGAGCAGCCCCAGCATTTT
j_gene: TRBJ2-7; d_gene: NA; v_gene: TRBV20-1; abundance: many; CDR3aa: CSARRYEGSSYEQYF; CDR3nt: TGCAGTGCTAGACGCTATGAAGGAAGCTCCTACGAGCAGTACTTC
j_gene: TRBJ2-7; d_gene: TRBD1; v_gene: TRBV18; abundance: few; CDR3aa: CASSQDRDLEQYF; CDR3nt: TGTGCCAGCTCACAGGACAGGGACCTCGAGCAGTACTTC
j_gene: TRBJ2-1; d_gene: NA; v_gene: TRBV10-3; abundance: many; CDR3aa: CAIKTGPEQFF; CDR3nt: TGTGCCATAAAGACAGGCCCTGAGCAGTTCTTC
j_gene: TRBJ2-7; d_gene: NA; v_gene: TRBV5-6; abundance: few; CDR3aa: CASSTMEHTYEQYF; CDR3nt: TGTGCCAGCAGCACAATGGAACATACCTACGAGCAGTACTTC
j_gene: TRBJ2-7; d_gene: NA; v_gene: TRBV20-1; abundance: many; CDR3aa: CSAKRDPSTYEQYF; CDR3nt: TGCAGTGCTAAACGGGACCCATCCACCTACGAGCAGTACTTC
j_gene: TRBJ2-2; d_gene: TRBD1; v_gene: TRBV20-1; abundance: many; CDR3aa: CSANRGASTGELFF; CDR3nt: TGCAGTGCTAACAGGGGGGCGAGCACCGGGGAGCTGTTTTTT
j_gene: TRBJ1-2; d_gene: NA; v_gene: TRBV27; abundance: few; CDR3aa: CASSRFGGLFGYTF; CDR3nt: TGTGCCAGCAGTCGATTCGGGGGTCTCTTTGGCTACACCTTC
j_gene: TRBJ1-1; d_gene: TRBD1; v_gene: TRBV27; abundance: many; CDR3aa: CASRALQGTAFF; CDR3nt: TGTGCCAGCAGAGCCTTACAGGGGACAGCTTTCTTT
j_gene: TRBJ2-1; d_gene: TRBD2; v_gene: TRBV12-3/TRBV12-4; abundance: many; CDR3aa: CASRLAGTYNEQFF; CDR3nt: TGTGCCAGCAGGCTAGCGGGAACCTACAATGAGCAGTTCTTC
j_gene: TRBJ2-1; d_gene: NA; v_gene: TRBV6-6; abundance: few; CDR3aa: CASSSLRTEQFF; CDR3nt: TGTGCCAGCAGTTCCTTACGCACTGAGCAGTTCTTC
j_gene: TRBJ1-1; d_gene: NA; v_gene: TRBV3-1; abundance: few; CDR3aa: CASSQERRDGVNTEAFF; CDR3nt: TGTGCCAGCAGCCAAGAGAGGAGGGATGGGGTGAACACTGAAGCTTTCTTT
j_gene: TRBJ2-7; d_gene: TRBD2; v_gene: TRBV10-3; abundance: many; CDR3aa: CAISGQSLAGLEQYF; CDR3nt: TGTGCCATCAGTGGCCAGAGCCTAGCGGGACTCGAGCAGTACTTC
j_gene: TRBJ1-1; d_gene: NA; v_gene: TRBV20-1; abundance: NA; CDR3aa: CSALRGGTEAFF; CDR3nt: TGCAGTGCTCTCAGGGGCGGCACTGAAGCTTTCTTT
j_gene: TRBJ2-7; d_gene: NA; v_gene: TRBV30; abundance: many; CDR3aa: CAWTEAYEQYF; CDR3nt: TGTGCCTGGACAGAAGCCTACGAGCAGTACTTC
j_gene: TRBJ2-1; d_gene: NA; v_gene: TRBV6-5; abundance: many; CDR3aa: CASSYSKYPVRGNEQFF; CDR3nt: TGTGCCAGCAGTTACTCGAAATATCCGGTCAGGGGCAATGAGCAGTTCTTC
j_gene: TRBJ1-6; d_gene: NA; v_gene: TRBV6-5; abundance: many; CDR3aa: CASSLSGAMDSPLHF; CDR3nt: TGTGCCAGCAGTTTGTCAGGGGCAATGGATTCACCCCTCCACTTT
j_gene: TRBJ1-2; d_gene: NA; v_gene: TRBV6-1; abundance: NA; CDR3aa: CASSERQARYGYTF; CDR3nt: TGTGCCAGCAGTGAGAGGCAGGCTAGGTATGGCTACACCTTC
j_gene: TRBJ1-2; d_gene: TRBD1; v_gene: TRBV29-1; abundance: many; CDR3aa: CSVDGQGAGYGYTF; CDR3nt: TGCAGCGTTGACGGACAGGGGGCAGGGTACGGCTACACCTTC
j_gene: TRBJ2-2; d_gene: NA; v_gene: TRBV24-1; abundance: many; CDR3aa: CATSGMSPVTANTGELFF; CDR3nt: TGTGCCACCAGCGGGATGTCCCCCGTGACTGCAAACACCGGGGAGCTGTTTTTT
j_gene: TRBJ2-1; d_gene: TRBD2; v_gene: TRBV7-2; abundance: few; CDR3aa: CASSSKGLAFNNEQFF; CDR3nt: TGTGCCAGCAGCTCCAAGGGACTAGCGTTTAACAATGAGCAGTTCTTC
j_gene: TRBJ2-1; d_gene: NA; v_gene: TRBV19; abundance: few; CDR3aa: CATATRGYNEQFF; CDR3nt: TGTGCCACCGCAACCAGAGGCTACAATGAGCAGTTCTTC
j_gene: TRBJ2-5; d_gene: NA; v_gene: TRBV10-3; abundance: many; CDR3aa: CAISEGSEETQYF; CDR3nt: TGTGCCATCAGTGAAGGTAGTGAAGAGACCCAGTACTTC
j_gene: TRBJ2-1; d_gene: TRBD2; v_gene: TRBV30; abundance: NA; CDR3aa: CAWRGLSTDPLQFF; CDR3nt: TGTGCCTGGAGGGGACTATCAACCGACCCCCTGCAGTTCTTC
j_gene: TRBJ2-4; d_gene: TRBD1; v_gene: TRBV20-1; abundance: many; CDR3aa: CSASKEPGQILAKNIQYF; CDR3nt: TGCAGTGCTAGTAAAGAACCGGGACAGATCTTAGCCAAAAACATTCAGTACTTC
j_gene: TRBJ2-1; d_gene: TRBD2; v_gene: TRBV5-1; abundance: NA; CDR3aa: CASSLVLAGGADEQFF; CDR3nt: TGCGCCAGCAGCTTGGTTCTAGCGGGGGGCGCCGATGAGCAGTTCTTC
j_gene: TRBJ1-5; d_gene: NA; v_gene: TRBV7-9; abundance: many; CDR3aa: CASSSDNQPQHF; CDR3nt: TGTGCCAGCAGCTCCGATAATCAGCCCCAGCATTTT
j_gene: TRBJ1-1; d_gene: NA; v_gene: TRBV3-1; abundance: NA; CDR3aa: CASSPRRANTEAFF; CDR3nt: TGTGCCAGCAGCCCCCGGAGGGCGAACACTGAAGCTTTCTTT
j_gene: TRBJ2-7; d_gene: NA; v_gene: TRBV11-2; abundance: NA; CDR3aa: CASSLEAGLSYEQYF; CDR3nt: TGTGCCAGCAGCTTAGAAGCTGGACTGTCCTACGAGCAGTACTTC
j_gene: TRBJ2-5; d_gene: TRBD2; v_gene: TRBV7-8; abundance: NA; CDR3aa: CAGSNPSGGGYQETQYF; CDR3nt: TGTGCCGGATCAAATCCGTCTGGCGGGGGGTACCAAGAGACCCAGTACTTC
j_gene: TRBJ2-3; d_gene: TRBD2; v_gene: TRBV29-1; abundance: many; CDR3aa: CSVEKLAGGGADTQYF; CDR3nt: TGCAGCGTTGAAAAACTAGCGGGAGGAGGGGCAGATACGCAGTATTTT
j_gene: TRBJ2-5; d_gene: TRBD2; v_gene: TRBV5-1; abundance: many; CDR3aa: CASSKALADQETQYF; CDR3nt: TGCGCCAGCAGCAAAGCACTAGCGGATCAAGAGACCCAGTACTTC
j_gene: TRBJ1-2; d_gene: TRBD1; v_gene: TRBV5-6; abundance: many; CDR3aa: CASSYRDRPNYGYTF; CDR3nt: TGTGCCAGCAGCTATAGGGACAGGCCAAACTATGGCTACACCTTC
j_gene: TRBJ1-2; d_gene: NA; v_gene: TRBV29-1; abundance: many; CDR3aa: CSVGGNNYGYTF; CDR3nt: TGCAGCGTTGGTGGGAACAACTATGGCTACACCTTC
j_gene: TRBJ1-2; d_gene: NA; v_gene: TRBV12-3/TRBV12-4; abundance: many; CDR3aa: CASSLGKGYYGYTF; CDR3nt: TGTGCCAGCAGTTTGGGGAAAGGATACTATGGCTACACCTTC
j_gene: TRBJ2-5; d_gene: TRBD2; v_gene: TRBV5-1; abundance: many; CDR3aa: CASSYPYPSGNNTETQYF; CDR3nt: TGCGCCAGCAGCTACCCTTACCCAAGCGGGAATAACACAGAGACCCAGTACTTC
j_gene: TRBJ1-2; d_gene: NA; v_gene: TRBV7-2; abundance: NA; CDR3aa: CASSESQGRYTF; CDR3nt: TGTGCCAGCAGCGAGAGTCAGGGGCGATACACCTTC
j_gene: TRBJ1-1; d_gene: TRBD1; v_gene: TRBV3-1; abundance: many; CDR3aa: CASSPSRGQGSETEAFF; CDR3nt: TGTGCCAGCAGCCCAAGCCGCGGACAGGGATCGGAGACTGAAGCTTTCTTT
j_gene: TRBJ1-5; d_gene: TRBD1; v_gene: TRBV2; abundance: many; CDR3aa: CASSHRDRGSADQPQHF; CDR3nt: TGTGCCAGCAGTCACCGGGACAGGGGGTCGGCGGATCAGCCCCAGCATTTT
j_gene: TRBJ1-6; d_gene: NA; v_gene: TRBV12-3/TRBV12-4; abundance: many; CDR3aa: CASSQMGLNSPLHF; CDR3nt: TGTGCCAGCAGCCAGATGGGGCTCAATTCACCCCTCCACTTT
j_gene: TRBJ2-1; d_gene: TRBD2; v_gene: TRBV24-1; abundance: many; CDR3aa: CATSLAGGASYNEKFF; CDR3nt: TGTGCCACCAGCCTCGCGGGGGGCGCTTCCTACAATGAGAAGTTCTTC
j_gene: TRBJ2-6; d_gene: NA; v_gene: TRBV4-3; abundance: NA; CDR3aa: CASSLGWGSGANVLTF; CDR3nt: TGCGCCAGCAGCCTGGGGTGGGGCTCTGGGGCCAACGTCCTGACTTTC
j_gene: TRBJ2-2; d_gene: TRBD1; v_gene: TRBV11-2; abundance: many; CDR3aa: CASSLFGTGNTGELFF; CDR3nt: TGTGCCAGCAGCTTGTTTGGGACAGGGAACACCGGGGAGCTGTTTTTT
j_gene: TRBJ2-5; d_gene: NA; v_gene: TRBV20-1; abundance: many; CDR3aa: CSAWGRDRVKETQYF; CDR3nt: TGCAGTGCTTGGGGGAGGGACAGAGTTAAAGAGACCCAGTACTTC
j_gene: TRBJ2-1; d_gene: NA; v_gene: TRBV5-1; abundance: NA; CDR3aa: CASSAPGPYNEQFF; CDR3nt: TGCGCCAGCAGCGCCCCGGGACCATACAATGAGCAGTTCTTC
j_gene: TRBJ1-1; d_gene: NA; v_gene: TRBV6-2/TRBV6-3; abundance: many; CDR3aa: CASSYRQTIMNTEAFF; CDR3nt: TGTGCCAGCAGTTACCGACAGACAATAATGAACACTGAAGCTTTCTTT
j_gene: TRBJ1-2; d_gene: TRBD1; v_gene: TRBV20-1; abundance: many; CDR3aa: CSARGQGWGYTF; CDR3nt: TGCAGTGCAAGAGGACAGGGGTGGGGCTACACCTTC